Below are 22 T cell receptor beta chains sequenced from a single sample in a study of shared clonotypes between healthy human individuals. Clones were sequenced by immunoSEQ multiplex PCR, and TCRdb holds only the in-frame ones, with some missing. Seen here are under 1,100,000 clones, about 75% observed once, and the top ten hold 1.4%. Sequencing was carried out using memory CD4+ T cells sorted from blood. The subset: CD45RA-negative fraction. These receptors originate from a man aged 18 to 29 in good health.

The chain joins TRBV6-5 to TRBJ2-5, with D unclear. The CDR3 contains 14 residues. V lost 5 bases, J lost 1 base, and 11 bases lay in between. Germline CDR1 reads MNHEY; CDR2 reads SVGAGI. The CDR3 spells CASSPLGSQETQYF. Written as DNA, the CDR3 is TGTGCCAGCAGTCCCCTCGGGTCCCAAGAGACCCAGTACTTC.

The chain is built from TRBV5-6 and TRBJ2-7, with 10 bases fitting TRBD2. CDR3 length equals 15 residues. Germline CDR1 reads SGHDT; CDR2 reads YYEEEE. The J segment lost 3 bases and the V segment lost 0 bases, leaving 3 bases of the junction unmatched. In nucleotides, the CDR3 is TGTGCCAGCAGCTTGGTCCCTAGCGGGAGCTACGAGCAGTACTTC. Protein sequence: CASSLVPSGSYEQYF.

This rearrangement joins TRBV5-6 to TRBJ2-2; TRBD2 aligns across 9 bases. V trimming: 1 base; J trimming: 7 bases; junction bases outside the gene matches: 8. The CDR3 loop spans 16 amino acids. Germline CDR1 SGHDT, CDR2 YYEEEE. The CDR3 spells CASSLWTSDYSGELFF. For the CDR3, the DNA is TGTGCCAGCAGCTTGTGGACTAGCGATTATAGCGGGGAGCTGTTTTTT.

The genes are TRBV6-5 and TRBJ1-2; D uncertain. Germline V gives CDR1 MNHEY, CDR2 SVGAGI. CDR3 length: 14 amino acids. The V gene lost 4 bases and the J gene lost 6 bases, with 15 bases spanning the gap. The CDR3 sequence is CASSSVATRDGYTF. The CDR3 DNA is TGTGCCAGCAGTTCTGTGGCCACTCGGGATGGCTACACCTTC.

The chain links TRBV27 to TRBJ1-5, with D perhaps matching TRBD1 (5 bases). The CDR3 is 15 amino acids. Germline assignment: CDR1 MNHEY and CDR2 SMNVEV (reference sequence). The ends were cut back, 7 bases at V and 2 bases at J, with 15 bases in the middle. The CDR3 reads CASTAWGLCNQPQHF. CDR3 in DNA: TGTGCCAGCACCGCATGGGGACTGTGCAATCAGCCCCAGCATTTT.

Notes on this clone: Other DNA sequences of this sample code for an identical CDR3. In DNA, the CDR3 is TGTGCCTGGAGTGTTGGGGCAGGGCATGGCTACACCTTC. Translated, it gives CAWSVGAGHGYTF. The chain joins TRBV30 to TRBJ1-2; D perhaps matches TRBD1 (5 bases). Germline V gene data show CDR1 as GTSNPN and CDR2 as SVGIG (reference sequence). The CDR3 consists of 13 residues. Trimming cost V 0 bases and J 6 bases, with 11 bases left between them.

This clone was recorded at least ten times. V is TRBV18 and J is TRBJ1-1; 7 positions match TRBD1. V trimming: 4 bases; J trimming: 3 bases; junction bases outside the gene matches: 8. This CDR3 contains 15 residues. Germline V gene sequence: CDR1 KGHSH, CDR2 LQKENI. The CDR3, as DNA: TGTGCCAGCTCACGCGGGAGGGGGCTGGACACTGAAGCTTTCTTT. It specifies CASSRGRGLDTEAFF. Filled out from reference TRBV18 and TRBJ1-1, the complete variable domain reads NAGVMQNPRHLVRRRGQEARLRCSPMKGHSHVYWYRQLPEEGLKFMVYLQKENIIDESGMPKERFSAEFPKEGPSILRIQQVVRGDSAAYFCASSRGRGLDTEAFFGQGTRLTVV.

This clone came up a few times. J is TRBJ1-5 and V is TRBV30; perhaps TRBD1 as D (6 bases). The V gene lost 2 bases and the J gene lost 2 bases, with 13 bases spanning the gap. This CDR3 spans 15 amino acids. Germline CDR1 and CDR2: GTSNPN and SVGIG (reference sequence). The CDR3 region has the DNA TGTGCCTGGAGTCGTGGACAGTTTGGCAATCAGCCCCAGCATTTT. It specifies CAWSRGQFGNQPQHF.

On this clone itself: Other DNA sequences of this sample code for an identical CDR3. V is TRBV2 and J is TRBJ1-5, with D uncertain. Trimming left V 4 bases short and J 3 bases short, with 7 bases between. This CDR3 is 13 amino acids long. CDR1 and CDR2 (germline): SNHLY, FYNNEI. The CDR3: CASSGHINQPQHF. The CDR3, as DNA: TGTGCCAGCAGTGGACACATCAATCAGCCCCAGCATTTT.

Remarks on this clone: This sample includes further DNA sequences coding for the same CDR3. The chain recombines TRBV20-1 with TRBJ2-1, with D perhaps being TRBD1 or TRBD2 (5 bases each). The length of the CDR3 is 11 residues. Germline V gene lookup returns CDR1 DFQATT and CDR2 SNEGSKA (reference sequence). Trimming took 7 bases from V and 2 from J, leaving 6 bases between them. The chain's CDR3 is CSGGTYNEQFF. Here the CDR3 DNA reads TGCAGTGGGGGGACCTACAATGAGCAGTTCTTC.

The genes are TRBV11-2 and TRBJ2-2; D call uncertain. The germline V gene encodes CDR1 SGHAT and CDR2 FQNNGV. The CDR3 length is 15 residues. V lost 1 base, J lost 6 bases, and 12 bases lay in between. The CDR3 reads CASSLALANAGELFF. DNA of the CDR3: TGTGCCAGCAGCTTAGCGTTAGCTAACGCCGGGGAGCTGTTTTTT.

The chain joins TRBV19 to TRBJ1-1, with 9 bases that match TRBD1. V gave up 5 bases and J gave up 7 bases; unmatched junction bases: 2. Germline CDR1 and CDR2: LNHDA and SQIVND (reference sequence). CDR3 length equals 12 residues. CDR3 DNA: TGTGCCAGTAGTCGGACAGGGGATGAAGCTTTCTTT. Protein product: CASSRTGDEAFF.

The CDR3 protein is CASIPTGLGNQPQHF. The CDR3, as DNA: TGTGCCAGTATACCGACAGGGTTGGGCAATCAGCCCCAGCATTTT. The chain links TRBV19 to TRBJ1-5; TRBD1 matches at 7 bases. Trimming at V came to 7 bases and at J to 2 bases, leaving 8 bases not matched to a gene. This CDR3 has 15 amino acids. Germline V CDR1 and CDR2: LNHDA, SQIVND (reference sequence).

V usage is TRBV27 and J usage is TRBJ1-4; no reliable D call. Germline lookup yields CDR1 MNHEY and CDR2 SMNVEV (reference sequence). The germline V and J ends were trimmed by 1 base and 4 bases, with 4 bases remaining between them. There are 13 residues in the CDR3. The CDR3 region has the DNA TGTGCCAGCAGTTTATTGGTTAATGAAAAACTGTTTTTT. Protein product: CASSLLVNEKLFF.

The genes are TRBV7-8 and TRBJ1-3; a possible D gene is TRBD1 (6 bases). The CDR3 spans 15 residues. Germline CDR1 reads SGHVS; CDR2 reads FQNEAQ. V was cut by 1 base and J by 3 bases, with 10 bases left in between. The CDR3 loop reads CASSLEQGFGNTIYF. CDR3 sequence (DNA): TGTGCCAGCAGCTTAGAACAGGGCTTTGGAAACACCATATATTTT. The full variable domain, completed using reference TRBV7-8 and TRBJ1-3, is GAGVSQSPRYKVAKRGQDVALRCDPISGHVSLFWYQQALGQGPEFLTYFQNEAQLDKSGLPSDRFFAERPEGSVSTLKIQRTQQEDSAVYLCASSLEQGFGNTIYFGEGSWLTVV.

This chain joins TRBV7-2 and TRBJ1-6; 7 bases agree with TRBD1. V lost 1 base and J lost 10; bases outside the gene matches: 4. Germline CDR1 reads SGHTA; CDR2 reads FQGNSA. The CDR3 totals 14 residues. The CDR3 bases are TGTGCCAGCAGCTTAGTACAGGGGCAGTCACCCCTCCACTTT. The encoded protein is CASSLVQGQSPLHF. The whole variable domain, filled in from reference TRBV7-2 and TRBJ1-6, reads GAGVSQSPSNKVTEKGKDVELRCDPISGHTALYWYRQSLGQGLEFLIYFQGNSAPDKSGLPSDRFSAERTGGSVSTLTIQRTQQEDSAVYLCASSLVQGQSPLHFGNGTRLTVT.

The chain uses TRBV4-1 and TRBJ2-2, with D possibly TRBD2 on 5 matching bases. V was pared by 9 bases and J by 1 base, with 12 bases between. The CDR3 contains 14 residues. Germline lookup yields CDR1 MGHRA and CDR2 YSYEKL. Here the CDR3 reads CASGRRENTGELFF. In DNA form, the CDR3 reads TGCGCCAGTGGGCGACGGGAGAACACCGGGGAGCTGTTTTTT.

Only one count was recorded for this clone. V gene TRBV2 combines with J gene TRBJ2-3; D not resolved. V lost 6 bases to trimming and J lost 6 bases, with 16 bases between them. The germline V gene has CDR1 SNHLY and CDR2 FYNNEI. The CDR3 is 14 residues long. In DNA form, the CDR3 reads TGTGCCAGCAGCATTGAAGTTGGGTTGGATACGCAGTATTTT. Translated, it gives CASSIEVGLDTQYF.

The chain uses TRBV10-3 and TRBJ2-7; D unresolved. This CDR3 has 13 amino acids. CDR1 ENHRY and CDR2 SYGVKD come from the germline V gene. V was trimmed by 4 bases and J by 3 bases, leaving 10 bases between them. This chain's CDR3 is CAISGTNSYEQYF. The CDR3 region has the DNA TGTGCCATCAGTGGTACAAATAGCTACGAGCAGTACTTC.

The J gene is TRBJ2-1, the V gene TRBV7-3; 11 nucleotides line up with TRBD1. The CDR3 loop spans 16 amino acids. Germline V gene sequence: CDR1 SGHTA, CDR2 FQGTGA. With 3 bases clipped from V and 3 bases from J, the junction kept 4 bases outside the gene matches. CDR3 amino acids: CASSLTGTGGYNEQFF. Here the CDR3 DNA reads TGTGCCAGCAGCTTGACCGGGACAGGGGGCTACAATGAGCAGTTCTTC.

CDR3 nucleotides: TGTGCCAGCAGTACACTTGCCGGGGCGGGCGGCTACACCTTC. Protein product: CASSTLAGAGGYTF. The chain couples TRBV6-5 to TRBJ1-2, with a weak D call TRBD1 (5 bases). V was pared by 5 bases and J by 8 bases, with 18 bases between. The CDR3 length is 14 residues. Germline CDR1 reads MNHEY; CDR2 reads SVGAGI.

J is TRBJ2-1 and V is TRBV7-3; no clear D gene. In germline, CDR1 is SGHTA, CDR2 FQGTGA. Trimming took 0 bases from V and 6 from J, leaving 3 bases between them. This CDR3 has 12 residues. This CDR3 reads CASSLTFNEQFF. The CDR3 DNA follows: TGTGCCAGCAGCTTAACATTCAATGAGCAGTTCTTC.